This TCR beta chain appears in the sequencing data of a study of shared clonotypes between healthy human individuals. J lost 0 bases, V lost 0 bases, and 4 bases had no gene match. Per germline, CDR1 SGHRS and CDR2 YFSETQ. This CDR3 contains 16 residues. In the CD4+ fraction, cells were divided into CD45RA+ naive and CD45RA-negative memory subsets. The repertoire was sequenced with immunoSEQ multiplex PCR; TCRdb's copy has only in-frame clones and lacks some. The profile shows about 2.3 million clones, around 92% of them singletons. Regarding this clone: Its antigen is unidentified. The same CDR3 is also encoded by other DNA sequences in this sample.

Study-level results: A handful of donors had 5% to 6.5% of their naive CD4 clonotypes in common. Sequencing depth was predicted to influence how clonotypes are shared among donors.

Material: naive CD4+ T cells from PBMCs. The subset denotes: CD45RA+ positively selected. The clonotype comes from a man aged 18 to 29 in good health. Some clones in this sample may be carry-over from other donors' samples. The chain employs TRBV5-1 and TRBJ2-3; 7 bases are shared with TRBD2. The CDR3 DNA reads as TGCGCCAGCAGCTTGGGAGCTAGCGGCAGCACAGATACGCAGTATTTT. Translation: CASSLGASGSTDTQYF.